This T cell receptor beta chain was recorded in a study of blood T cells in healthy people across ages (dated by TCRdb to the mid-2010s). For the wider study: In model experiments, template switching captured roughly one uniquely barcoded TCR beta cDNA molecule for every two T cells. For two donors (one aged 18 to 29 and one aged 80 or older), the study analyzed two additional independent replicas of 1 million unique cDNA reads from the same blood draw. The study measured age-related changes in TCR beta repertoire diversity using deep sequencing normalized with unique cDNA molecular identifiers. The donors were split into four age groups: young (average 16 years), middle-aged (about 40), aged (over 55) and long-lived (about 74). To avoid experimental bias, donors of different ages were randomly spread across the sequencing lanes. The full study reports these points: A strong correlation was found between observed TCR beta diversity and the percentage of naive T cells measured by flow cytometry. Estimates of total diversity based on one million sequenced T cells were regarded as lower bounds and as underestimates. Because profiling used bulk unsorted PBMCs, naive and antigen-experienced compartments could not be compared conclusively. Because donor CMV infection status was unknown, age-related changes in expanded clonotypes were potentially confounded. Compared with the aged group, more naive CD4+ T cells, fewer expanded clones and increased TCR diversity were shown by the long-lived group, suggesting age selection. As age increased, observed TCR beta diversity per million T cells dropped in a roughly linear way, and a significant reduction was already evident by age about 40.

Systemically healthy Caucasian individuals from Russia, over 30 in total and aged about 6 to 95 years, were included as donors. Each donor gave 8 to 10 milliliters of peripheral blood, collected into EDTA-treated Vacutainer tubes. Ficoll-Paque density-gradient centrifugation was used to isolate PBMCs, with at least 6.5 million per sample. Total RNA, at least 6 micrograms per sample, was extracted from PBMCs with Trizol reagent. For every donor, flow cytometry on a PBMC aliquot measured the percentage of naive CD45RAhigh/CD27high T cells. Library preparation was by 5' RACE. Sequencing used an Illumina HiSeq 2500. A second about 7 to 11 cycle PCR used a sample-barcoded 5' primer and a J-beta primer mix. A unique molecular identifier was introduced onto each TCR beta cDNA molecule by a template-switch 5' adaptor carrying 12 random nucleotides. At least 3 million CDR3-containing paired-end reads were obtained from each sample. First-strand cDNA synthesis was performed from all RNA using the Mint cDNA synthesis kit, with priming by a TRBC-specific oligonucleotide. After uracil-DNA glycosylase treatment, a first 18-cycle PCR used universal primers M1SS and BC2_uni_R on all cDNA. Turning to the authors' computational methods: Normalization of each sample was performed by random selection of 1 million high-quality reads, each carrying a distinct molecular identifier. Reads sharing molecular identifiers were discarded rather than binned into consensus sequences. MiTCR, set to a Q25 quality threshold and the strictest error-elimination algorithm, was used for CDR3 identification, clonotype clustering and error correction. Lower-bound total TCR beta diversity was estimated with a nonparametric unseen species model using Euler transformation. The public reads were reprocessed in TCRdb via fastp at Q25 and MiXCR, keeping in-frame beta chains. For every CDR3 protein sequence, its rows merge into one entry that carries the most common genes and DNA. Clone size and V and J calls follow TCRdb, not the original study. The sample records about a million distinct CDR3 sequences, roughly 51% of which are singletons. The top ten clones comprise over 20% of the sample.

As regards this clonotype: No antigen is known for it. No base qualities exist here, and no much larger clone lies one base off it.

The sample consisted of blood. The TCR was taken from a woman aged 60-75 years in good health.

The CDR3 protein: CSVGLGQSTDTQYF. Read as DNA, the sequence is TGCAGCGTTGGATTGGGACAGAGCACAGATACGCAGTATTTT. The V and J segments used are TRBV29-1 and TRBJ2-3; 7 bases in the junction line up with TRBD1. Unmatched junction bases come to 4, with V trimmed by 4 bases and J by 0 bases. From a lookup of the germline V gene, CDR1 and CDR2 are SQVTM and ANQGSEA. Taken from cysteine to phenylalanine, the CDR3 has 14 residues. Only the CDR3 portion is preserved as DNA: 42 bases, with reading frame beginning at the first base.